Below, one T cell receptor (beta chain) is given with its context. Its target is unknown. This sequence may be a read error, since a much larger clone differs from it by one base. As the CDR3 is not closed by the conserved phenylalanine or tryptophan, this likely results from a read error. TCRdb reanalysed the multiplex PCR reads using MiXCR and keeps one entry per CDR3 protein. The sample consists of fewer than 85,000 distinct CDR3 sequences, roughly a fifth of them appearing once. The data were taken from a study of breast tumors, draining lymph nodes, adjacent tissues. General study results and limits: Tumor repertoires ranked between lymph nodes and nontumor tissue in diversity, with V and J gene preferences.

Axillary draining lymph nodes of breast cancer patients supplied the node samples. The CDR3 totals 15 residues. The germline gives CDR1 LGHDT, CDR2 YNNKEL (reference sequence). The V gene lost 1 base and the J gene lost 8 bases, with 17 bases spanning the gap. The chain is built from TRBV3-1 and TRBJ1-2; D unresolved. The sample consisted of axillary lymph node tissue. The receptor's source is a female donor with breast cancer. Some clones in this sample may be carry-over from other donors' samples. The CDR3: CASSQVHVAEGGYTL. CDR3 DNA: TGTGCCAGCAGCCAAGTACACGTCGCTGAGGGCGGCTACACCCTC.